Here is one TCR beta chain with its context. Its cognate antigen is unknown. The assay was immunoSEQ multiplex PCR, and TCRdb's table has in-frame clones only and misses some. Found here are tens of thousands of clones, about 72% of them singletons; the top ten hold roughly 4.4%. V was pared by 4 bases and J by 5 bases, with 14 bases between. Germline CDR1 MGHRA, CDR2 YSYEKL. This CDR3 is 14 amino acids long. This entry comes from a study of CD4+ T cells in melanoma. Study results and caveats: Reportedly, melanoma neoantigen-specific CD4+ T cells showed varied differentiation states.

The receptor's source is a human donor with melanoma. The gene calls are TRBV4-1 and TRBJ2-5; D might be TRBD1 or TRBD2, each matching 6 bases. Sequences were obtained from tumor tissue. This CDR3 is CASSRGTGAETQYF. The CDR3 nucleotides are TGCGCCAGCAGCCGAGGGACGGGGGCTGAGACCCAGTACTTC.